Described below is a single T cell receptor beta chain sequence and its context. This sample is drawn from a study of blood T cell repertoires in COVID-19. Background on the study: From the United States, Italy and Spain came samples of acute and convalescent COVID-19. PBMCs, B-cell-depleted T cells, or T cells provided the cDNA or gDNA that made up the material.

Authors' data handling: Estimates of nucleated cell counts were drawn from the amplification of reference gene primers. The data were produced by immunoSEQ multiplex PCR, yet TCRdb's version contains in-frame clones alone and is incomplete. Clone size and V and J calls were adopted from that table, with D and trimming inferred from the DNA. The sample lists approximately 300,000 clones, 75% to 95% seen once, with 6.5% to 8% in the top ten. Deletions cut 2 bases from V and 7 bases from J, with 10 bases between. Germline V lookup: CDR1 WNHNN, CDR2 SYGVQD (reference sequence). This CDR3 spans 13 amino acids.

The rearrangement uses TRBV10-1 and TRBJ2-3, with D perhaps TRBD2 (5 bases). The material sequenced was peripheral blood. This sequence was found in a woman in her twenties or thirties with COVID-19, enrolled during active disease. CDR3 sequence reads: CASSESRGNTQYF. The CDR3 nucleotides read TGCGCCAGCAGTGAGAGCCGGGGAAATACGCAGTATTTT.